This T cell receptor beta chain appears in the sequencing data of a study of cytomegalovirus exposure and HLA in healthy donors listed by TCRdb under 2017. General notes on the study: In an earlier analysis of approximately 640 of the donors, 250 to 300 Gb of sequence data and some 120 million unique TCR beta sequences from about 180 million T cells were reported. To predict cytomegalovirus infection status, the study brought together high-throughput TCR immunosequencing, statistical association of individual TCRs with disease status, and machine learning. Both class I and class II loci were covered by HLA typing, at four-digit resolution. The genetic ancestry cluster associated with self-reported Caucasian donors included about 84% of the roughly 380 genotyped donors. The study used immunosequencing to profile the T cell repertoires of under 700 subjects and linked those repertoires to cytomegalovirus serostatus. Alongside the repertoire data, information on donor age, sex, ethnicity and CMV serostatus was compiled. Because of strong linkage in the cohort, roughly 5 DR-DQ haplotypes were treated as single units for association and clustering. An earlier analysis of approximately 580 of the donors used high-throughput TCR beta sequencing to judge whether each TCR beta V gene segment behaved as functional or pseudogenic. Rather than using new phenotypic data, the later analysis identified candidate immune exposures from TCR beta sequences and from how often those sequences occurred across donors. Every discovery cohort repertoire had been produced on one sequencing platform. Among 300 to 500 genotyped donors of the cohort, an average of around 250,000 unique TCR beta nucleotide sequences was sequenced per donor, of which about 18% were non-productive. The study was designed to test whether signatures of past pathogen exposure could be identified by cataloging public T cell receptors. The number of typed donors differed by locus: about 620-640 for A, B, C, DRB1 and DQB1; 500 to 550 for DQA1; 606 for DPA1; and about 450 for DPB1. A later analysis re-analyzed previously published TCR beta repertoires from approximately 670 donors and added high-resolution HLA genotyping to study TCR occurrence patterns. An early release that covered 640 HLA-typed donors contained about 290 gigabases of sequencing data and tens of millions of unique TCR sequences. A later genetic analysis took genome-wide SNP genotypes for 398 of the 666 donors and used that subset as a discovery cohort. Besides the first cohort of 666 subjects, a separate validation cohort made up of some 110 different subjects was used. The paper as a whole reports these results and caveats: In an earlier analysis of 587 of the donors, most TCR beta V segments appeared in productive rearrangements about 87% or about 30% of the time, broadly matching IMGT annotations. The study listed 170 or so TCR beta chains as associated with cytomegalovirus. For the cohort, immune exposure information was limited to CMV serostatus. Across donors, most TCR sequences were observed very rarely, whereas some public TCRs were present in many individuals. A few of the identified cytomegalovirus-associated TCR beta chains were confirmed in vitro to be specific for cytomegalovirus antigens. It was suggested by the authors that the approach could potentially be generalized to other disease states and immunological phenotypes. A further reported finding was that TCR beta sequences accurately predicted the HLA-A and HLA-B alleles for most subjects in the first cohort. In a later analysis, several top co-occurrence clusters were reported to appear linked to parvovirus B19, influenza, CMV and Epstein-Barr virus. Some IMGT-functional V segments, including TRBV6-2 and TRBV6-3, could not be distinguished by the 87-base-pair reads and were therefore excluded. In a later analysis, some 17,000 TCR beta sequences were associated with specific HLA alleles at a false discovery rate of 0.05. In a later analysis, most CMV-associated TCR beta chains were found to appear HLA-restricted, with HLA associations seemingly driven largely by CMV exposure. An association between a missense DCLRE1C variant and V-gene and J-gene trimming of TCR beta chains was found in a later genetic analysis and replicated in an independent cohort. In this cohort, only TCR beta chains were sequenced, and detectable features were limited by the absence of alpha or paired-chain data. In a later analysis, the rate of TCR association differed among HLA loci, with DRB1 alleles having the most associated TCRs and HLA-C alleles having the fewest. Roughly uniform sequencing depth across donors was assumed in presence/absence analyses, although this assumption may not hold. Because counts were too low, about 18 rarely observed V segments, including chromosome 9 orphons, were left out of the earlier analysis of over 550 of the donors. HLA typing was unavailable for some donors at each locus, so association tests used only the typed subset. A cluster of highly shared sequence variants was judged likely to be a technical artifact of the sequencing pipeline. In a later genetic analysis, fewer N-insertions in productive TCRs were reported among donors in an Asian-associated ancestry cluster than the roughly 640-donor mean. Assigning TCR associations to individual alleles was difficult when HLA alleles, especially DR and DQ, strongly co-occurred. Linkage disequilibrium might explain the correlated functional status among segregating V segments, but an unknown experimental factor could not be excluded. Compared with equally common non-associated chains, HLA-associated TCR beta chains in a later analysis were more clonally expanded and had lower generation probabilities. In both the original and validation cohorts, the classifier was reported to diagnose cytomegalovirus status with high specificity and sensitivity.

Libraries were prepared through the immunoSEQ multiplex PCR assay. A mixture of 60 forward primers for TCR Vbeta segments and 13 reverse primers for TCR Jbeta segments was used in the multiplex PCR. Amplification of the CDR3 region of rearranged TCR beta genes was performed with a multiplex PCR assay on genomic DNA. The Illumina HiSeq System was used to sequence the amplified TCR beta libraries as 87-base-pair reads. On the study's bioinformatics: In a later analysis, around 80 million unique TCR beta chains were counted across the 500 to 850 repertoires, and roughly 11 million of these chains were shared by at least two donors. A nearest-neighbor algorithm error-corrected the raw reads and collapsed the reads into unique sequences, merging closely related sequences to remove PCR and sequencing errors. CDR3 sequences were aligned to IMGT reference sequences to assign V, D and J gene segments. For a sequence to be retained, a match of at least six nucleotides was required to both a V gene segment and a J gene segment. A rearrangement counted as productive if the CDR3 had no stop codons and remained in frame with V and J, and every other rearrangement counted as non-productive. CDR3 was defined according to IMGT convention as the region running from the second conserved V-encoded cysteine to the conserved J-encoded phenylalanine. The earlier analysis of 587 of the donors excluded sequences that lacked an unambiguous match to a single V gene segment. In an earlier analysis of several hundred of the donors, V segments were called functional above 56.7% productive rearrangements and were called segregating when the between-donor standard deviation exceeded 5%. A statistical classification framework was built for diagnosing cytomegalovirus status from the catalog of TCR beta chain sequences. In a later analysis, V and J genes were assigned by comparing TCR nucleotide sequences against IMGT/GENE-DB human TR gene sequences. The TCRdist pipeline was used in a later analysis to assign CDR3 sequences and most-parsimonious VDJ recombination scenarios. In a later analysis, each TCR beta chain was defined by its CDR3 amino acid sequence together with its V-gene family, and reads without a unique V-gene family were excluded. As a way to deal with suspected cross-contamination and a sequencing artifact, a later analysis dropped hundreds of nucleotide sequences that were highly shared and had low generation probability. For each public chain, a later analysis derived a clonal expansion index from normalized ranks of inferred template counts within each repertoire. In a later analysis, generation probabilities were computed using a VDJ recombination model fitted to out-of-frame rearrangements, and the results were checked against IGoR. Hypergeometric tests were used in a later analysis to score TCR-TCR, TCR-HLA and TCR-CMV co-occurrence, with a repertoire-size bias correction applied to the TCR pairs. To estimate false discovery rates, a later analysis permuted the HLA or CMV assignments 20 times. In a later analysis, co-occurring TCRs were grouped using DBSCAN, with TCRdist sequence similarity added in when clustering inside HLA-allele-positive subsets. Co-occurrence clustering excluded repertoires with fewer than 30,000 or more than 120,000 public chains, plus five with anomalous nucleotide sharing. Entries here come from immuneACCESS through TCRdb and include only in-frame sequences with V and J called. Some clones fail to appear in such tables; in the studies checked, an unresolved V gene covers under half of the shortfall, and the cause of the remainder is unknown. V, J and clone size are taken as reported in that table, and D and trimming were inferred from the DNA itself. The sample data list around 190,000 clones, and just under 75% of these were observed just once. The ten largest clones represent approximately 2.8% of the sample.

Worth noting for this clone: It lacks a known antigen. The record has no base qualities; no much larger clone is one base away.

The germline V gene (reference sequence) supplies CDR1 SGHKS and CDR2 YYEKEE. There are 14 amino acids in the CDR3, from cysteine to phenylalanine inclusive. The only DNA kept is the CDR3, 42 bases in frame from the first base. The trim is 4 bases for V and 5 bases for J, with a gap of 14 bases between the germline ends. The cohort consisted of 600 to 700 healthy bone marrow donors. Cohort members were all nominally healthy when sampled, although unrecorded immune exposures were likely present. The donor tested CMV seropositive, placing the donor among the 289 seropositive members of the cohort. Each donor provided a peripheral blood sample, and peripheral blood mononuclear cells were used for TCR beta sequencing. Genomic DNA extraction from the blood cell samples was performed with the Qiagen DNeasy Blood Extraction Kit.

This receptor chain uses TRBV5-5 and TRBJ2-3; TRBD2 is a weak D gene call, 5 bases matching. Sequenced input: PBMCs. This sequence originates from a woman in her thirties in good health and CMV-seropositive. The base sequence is TGTGCCAGCAGCCCAAACGCGGGTGGAGATACGCAGTATTTT. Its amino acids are CASSPNAGGDTQYF.